The clone carrying this T cell receptor beta chain showed up just a few times. Its antigen is not identified. This entry comes from a study of T cell responses to AZD1222 COVID-19 vaccine. Whole-study results and caveats: Following two doses of AZD1222, Spike-specific TCR breadth and depth rose. Of the AZD1222 recipients, only 5 to 7 were seropositive at baseline. Donor demographics were predominantly white British with a female majority; clonal diversity may be underestimated. Spike was spanned by vaccine-associated CD4 TCRs, with dominance at 160-218 and 743-854.

The CDR3 length is 14 residues. The ends lost 4 bases at V and 5 bases at J; junction bases unmatched: 8. Germline CDR1 SGHRS, CDR2 YFSETQ. The repertoire was sequenced with immunoSEQ multiplex PCR; TCRdb's copy has only in-frame clones and lacks some. The sample shows 55,000 to 80,000 clones, over 80% of them seen only once. The specimen was peripheral blood, collected on day 0 of AZD1222 vaccination. The receptor comes from an adult in good health. This rearrangement joins TRBV5-1 to TRBJ1-1; 7 bases agree with TRBD1. CDR3 sequence reads: CASSIDRVWTEAFF. CDR3 nucleotide sequence: TGCGCCAGCAGCATAGACAGGGTCTGGACTGAAGCTTTCTTT.